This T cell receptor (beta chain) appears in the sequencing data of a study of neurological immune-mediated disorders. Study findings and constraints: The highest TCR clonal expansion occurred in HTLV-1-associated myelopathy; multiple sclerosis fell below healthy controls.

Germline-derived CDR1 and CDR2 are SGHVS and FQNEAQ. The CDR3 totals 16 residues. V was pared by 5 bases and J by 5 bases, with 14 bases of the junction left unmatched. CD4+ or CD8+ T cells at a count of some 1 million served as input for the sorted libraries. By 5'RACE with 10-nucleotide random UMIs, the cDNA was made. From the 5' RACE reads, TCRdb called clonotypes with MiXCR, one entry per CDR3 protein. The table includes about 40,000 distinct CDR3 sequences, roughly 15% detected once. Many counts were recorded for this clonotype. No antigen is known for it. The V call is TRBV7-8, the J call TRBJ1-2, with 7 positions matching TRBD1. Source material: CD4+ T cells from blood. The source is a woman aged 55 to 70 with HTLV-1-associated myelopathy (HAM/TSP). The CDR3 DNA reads TGTGCCAGCAGCCCCCATCGGACAGGCGCTTATTATGGCTACACCTTC. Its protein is CASSPHRTGAYYGYTF.